Listed here are 8 T cell receptor beta chains from one sample, sequenced in a study of T-cell reconstitution after alpha-beta-depleted transplantation in children. The library targeted TCRbeta and was prepared with unique molecular identifiers. TCRdb independently ran MiXCR on the PCR reads; one entry per CDR3 protein. The repertoire holds more than 250,000 distinct CDR3 sequences, 9.5% to 10% seen once, with roughly a tenth in the top ten. The material sequenced was PBMCs from the stem cell graft donor, taken from the stem cell graft. These receptors were collected from a human donor who donated a stem cell graft to a child with SCID.

The chain couples TRBV6-1 to TRBJ2-6, with D uncertain. Germline-derived CDR1 and CDR2 are MNHNS and SASEGT. Trimming took 9 bases from V and 2 from J, leaving 11 bases between them. This CDR3 contains 14 residues. CDR3 sequence reads: CARAPITGANVLTF. CDR3 in DNA: TGTGCCAGGGCTCCTATTACTGGGGCCAACGTCCTGACTTTC.

The V call is TRBV7-6, the J call TRBJ1-1, with D unresolved. CDR1 SGHVS and CDR2 FNYEAQ come from the germline V gene. The CDR3 has 14 amino acids. Trimming removed 1 base from V and 6 bases from J, with 12 bases in between. CDR3: CASSLGVGSSEAFF. The CDR3 DNA follows: TGTGCCAGCAGCTTAGGAGTAGGGTCCTCTGAAGCTTTCTTT. The full variable domain, rest sourced from reference TRBV7-6 and TRBJ1-1, is GAGVSQSPRYKVTKRGQDVALRCDPISGHVSLYWYRQALGQGPEFLTYFNYEAQQDKSGLPNDRFSAERPEGSISTLTIQRTEQRDSAMYRCASSLGVGSSEAFFGQGTRLTVV.

J is TRBJ2-2 and V is TRBV5-1, with D tentatively TRBD2 (5 bases). Germline CDR1 reads SGHRS; CDR2 reads YFSETQ. The CDR3 extends over 15 amino acids. Trimming shortened V by 6 bases and J by 4 bases, and 16 bases separated the two germline ends. This CDR3 reads CASNSVGVGTGELFF. In nucleotides, the CDR3 is TGCGCCAGCAATTCTGTCGGGGTCGGCACCGGGGAGCTGTTTTTT. Based on the CDR3 plus reference TRBV5-1 and TRBJ2-2, the full variable domain is KAGVTQTPRYLIKTRGQQVTLSCSPISGHRSVSWYQQTPGQGLQFLFEYFSETQRNKGNFPGRFSGRQFSNSRSEMNVSTLELGDSALYLCASNSVGVGTGELFFGEGSRLTVL.

This clonotype was detected a few times. The rearrangement uses TRBV5-1 and TRBJ1-2; TRBD1 is a possible D gene (6 bases). The CDR3 spans 18 residues. With 3 bases removed from V and 4 bases from J, the gap between germline ends came to 25 bases. Per the germline V gene, CDR1 is SGHRS and CDR2 is YFSETQ. The CDR3 DNA follows: TGCGCCAGCAGCTCCACGGCGATTGGGGGGCGGATGGTCTATGGCTACACCTTC. Its protein is CASSSTAIGGRMVYGYTF. Combining the CDR3 with reference TRBV5-1 and TRBJ1-2 gives the whole variable domain KAGVTQTPRYLIKTRGQQVTLSCSPISGHRSVSWYQQTPGQGLQFLFEYFSETQRNKGNFPGRFSGRQFSNSRSEMNVSTLELGDSALYLCASSSTAIGGRMVYGYTFGSGTRLTVV.

This clonotype was seen more than once but under ten times. The rearrangement uses TRBV3-1 and TRBJ2-3, with D perhaps TRBD1 or TRBD2 (5 bases each). CDR3 size: 14 residues. CDR1 is LGHDT and CDR2 is YNNKEL in the germline V gene (reference sequence). The ends were cut back, 1 base at V and 5 bases at J, with 10 bases in the middle. CDR3 residues: CASSQVGVEDTQYF. Here the CDR3 DNA reads TGTGCCAGCAGCCAAGTGGGGGTGGAAGATACGCAGTATTTT.

This clonotype was observed a handful of times. This chain joins TRBV7-8 and TRBJ1-1; 8 bases are shared with TRBD1. The CDR3 length is 17 residues. CDR1 is SGHVS, CDR2 FQNEAQ, per germline. V shed 1 base and J 4 bases; nucleotides not matched to a gene: 11. The CDR3 spells CASSLGTGFDWGTEAFF. In DNA, the CDR3 is TGTGCCAGCAGCTTAGGGACAGGGTTTGATTGGGGCACTGAAGCTTTCTTT.

CDR3 region: CASSSITGSSYNEQFF. In nucleotides, the CDR3 is TGTGCCAGCAGCTCCATTACAGGGAGCTCCTACAATGAGCAGTTCTTC. The genes are TRBV5-5 and TRBJ2-1, with D possibly matching TRBD1 (6 bases). Looked up from germline, CDR1 is SGHKS and CDR2 is YYEKEE (reference sequence). V was shortened by 3 bases and J by 0 bases, with 13 bases between the two germline ends. The CDR3 contains 16 residues.

The V gene is TRBV5-1, the J gene TRBJ2-3, with D possibly TRBD2 on 5 matching bases. The CDR3 runs to 13 residues. V was pared by 9 bases and J by 0 bases, with 11 bases between. Germline CDR1 reads SGHRS; CDR2 reads YFSETQ. In nucleotides, the CDR3 is TGCGCCACCGGGGAAGATAGCACAGATACGCAGTATTTT. Translating it yields CATGEDSTDTQYF.